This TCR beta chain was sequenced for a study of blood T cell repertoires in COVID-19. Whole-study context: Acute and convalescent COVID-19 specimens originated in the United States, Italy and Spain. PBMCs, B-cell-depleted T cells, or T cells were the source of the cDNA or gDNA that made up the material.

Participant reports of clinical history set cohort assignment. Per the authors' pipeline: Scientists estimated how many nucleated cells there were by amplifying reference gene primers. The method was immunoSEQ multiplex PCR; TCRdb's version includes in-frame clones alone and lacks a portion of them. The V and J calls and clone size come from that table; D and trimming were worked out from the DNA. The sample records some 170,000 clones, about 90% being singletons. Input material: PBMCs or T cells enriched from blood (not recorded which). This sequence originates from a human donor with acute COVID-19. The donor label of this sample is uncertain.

The CDR3: CASSLVRTSGDRTQYF. The DNA of the CDR3 is TGTGCCAGCAGCTTAGTGAGGACTAGCGGGGACAGGACCCAGTACTTC. The J gene is TRBJ2-5, the V gene TRBV7-6, with TRBD2 identical over 12 bases. The V segment lost 1 base and the J segment 7 bases; nucleotides outside the gene matches: 7. Germline V gene sequence: CDR1 SGHVS, CDR2 FNYEAQ. The CDR3 consists of 16 residues.